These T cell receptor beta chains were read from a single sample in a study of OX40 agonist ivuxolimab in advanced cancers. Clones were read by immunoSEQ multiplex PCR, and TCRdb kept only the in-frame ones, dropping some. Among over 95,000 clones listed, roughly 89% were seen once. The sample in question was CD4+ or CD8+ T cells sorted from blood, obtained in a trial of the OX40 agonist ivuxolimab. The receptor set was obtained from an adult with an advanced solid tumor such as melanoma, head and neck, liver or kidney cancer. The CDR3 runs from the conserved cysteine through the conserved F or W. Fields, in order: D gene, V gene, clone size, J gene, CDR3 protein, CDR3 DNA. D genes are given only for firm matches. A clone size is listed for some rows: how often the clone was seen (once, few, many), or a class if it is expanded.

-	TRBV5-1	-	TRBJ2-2	CASGIDRGSGELFF	TGCGCCAGCGGCATAGACAGAGGTAGCGGGGAGCTGTTTTTT
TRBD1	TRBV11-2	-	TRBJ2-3	CASSPGLLTGGNGDTQYF	TGTGCCAGCAGCCCGGGGCTCTTGACAGGGGGAAACGGAGATACGCAGTATTTT
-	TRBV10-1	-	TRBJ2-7	CASSPPGSYEQYF	TGCGCCAGCAGTCCCCCGGGATCCTACGAGCAGTACTTC
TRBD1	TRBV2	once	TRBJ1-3	CASSEDRIGNTIYF	TGTGCCAGCAGTGAGGACAGGATTGGAAACACCATATATTTT
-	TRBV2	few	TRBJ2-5	CASSGRGGRAQYF	TGTGCCAGCAGTGGTAGGGGGGGTAGGGCCCAGTACTTC
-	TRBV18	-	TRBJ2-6	CASSPIQTVPSGANVLTF	TGTGCCAGCTCACCAATTCAGACAGTCCCTTCTGGGGCCAACGTCCTGACTTTC
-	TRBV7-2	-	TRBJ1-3	CASSPRDIVSGNTIYF	TGTGCCAGCAGCCCCCGGGACATAGTTTCTGGAAACACCATATATTTT
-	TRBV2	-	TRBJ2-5	CASSAGRSQETQYF	TGTGCCAGCAGTGCGGGGAGAAGCCAAGAGACCCAGTACTTC
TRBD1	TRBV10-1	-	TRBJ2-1	CASSGTGMYNEQFF	TGCGCCAGCAGTGGGACAGGAATGTACAATGAGCAGTTCTTC
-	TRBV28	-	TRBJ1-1	CASSTPGQWNTEAFF	TGTGCCAGCAGTACCCCCGGACAATGGAACACTGAAGCTTTCTTT